This T cell receptor (beta chain) was sequenced for a study of T-cell reconstitution after alpha-beta-depleted transplantation in children. Germline V gene sequence: CDR1 SGHVS, CDR2 FQNEAQ. The CDR3 has 14 residues. The V gene lost 5 bases and the J gene lost 5 bases, with 14 bases spanning the gap. Unique molecular identifiers were incorporated into the prepared TCRbeta library. TCRdb re-derived calls from the PCR reads in MiXCR, one entry per CDR3 protein. The table has approximately 270,000 distinct CDR3 sequences, about 10% seen once. The gene calls are TRBV7-8 and TRBJ2-3, with D possibly matching TRBD2 (5 bases). The receptor comes from a human donor who donated a stem cell graft to a child with SCID. The sequencing here drew on PBMCs from the stem cell graft donor, taken from the stem cell graft. The CDR3 DNA sequence: TGTGCCAGCAGCACAGTTCGGGAACTAGATACGCAGTATTTT. Amino acid sequence: CASSTVRELDTQYF.